This TCR beta chain was recovered during a study of CD8+CD57+ T cells in acquired aplastic anemia. About the study: Researchers reported that healthy donors averaged about 10 million reads for CD4+ cells. Study-wide results and limits: Approximately 27 CD8+ CDR3 sequences occurred in both the patients and the controls. Patients and controls were not found to differ significantly in CD8+ Simpson's diversity.

Germline assignment: CDR1 SGHTA and CDR2 FQGNSA. J was trimmed by 4 bases and V by 6 bases; bases with no gene match: 8. The CDR3 covers 15 residues. For this clonotype: Antigen specificity is unknown.

Investigators profiled TCR beta VDJ and CDR3 from genomic DNA template. TCRdb re-analysed the reads in MiXCR, keeping a single row per CDR3 protein. In the table there are under 75,000 distinct CDR3 sequences, approximately 54% of which are singletons. Sequencing used sorted CD4+, CD8+, or CD8+CD57+ T cells (not recorded which) from PBMCs. The TCR originated in a human donor in good health, serving as a control. V and J are TRBV7-2 and TRBJ1-5; 8 nucleotides agree with TRBD1. The CDR3 reads CASRPGQGFNQPQHF. For the CDR3, the DNA is TGTGCCAGCAGACCAGGACAGGGCTTTAATCAGCCCCAGCATTTT.